This passage covers 7 T cell receptor beta chains from one sample sequenced in a study of blood T cell repertoires in COVID-19. Sequencing was performed with immunoSEQ multiplex PCR; in TCRdb, only in-frame clones are kept and a portion is missing. The table shows roughly 160,000 clones, with around 82% occurring only once. The sample consisted of peripheral blood. Receptor source: a woman in her 70s who had recovered from COVID-19.

In its sample, this clone was seen a few times. The chain employs TRBV4-1 and TRBJ1-3; D possibly corresponds to TRBD1 (6 bases). The germline gives CDR1 MGHRA, CDR2 YSYEKL. V was trimmed by 1 base and J by 2 bases, leaving 12 bases between them. The CDR3 spans 16 residues. This chain's CDR3 is CASSQGVRTAGNTIYF. The CDR3 DNA follows: TGCGCCAGCAGCCAAGGTGTGCGGACAGCTGGAAACACCATATATTTT.

The V call is TRBV7-2, the J call TRBJ2-3, with 7 bases that match TRBD2. This CDR3 has 14 amino acids. Trimming cost V 8 bases and J 1 base; bases outside gene matches: 6. Germline assignment: CDR1 SGHTA and CDR2 FQGNSA. CDR3 loop: CASGVAGGTDTQYF. The CDR3 region has the DNA TGTGCCAGCGGGGTCGCGGGAGGCACAGATACGCAGTATTTT.

V gene TRBV9 combines with J gene TRBJ2-2, with TRBD1 matching over 7 bases. There are 13 residues in the CDR3. The germline V gene encodes CDR1 SGDLS and CDR2 YYNGEE. The ends lost 4 bases at V and 7 bases at J; junction bases unmatched: 4. The CDR3 DNA sequence: TGTGCCAGCAGCCCCCACAGGGGCGGGGAGCTGTTTTTT. This translates into CASSPHRGGELFF.

The chain combines TRBV30 with TRBJ1-4; 8 bases fit TRBD1. Germline CDR1 GTSNPN, CDR2 SVGIG (reference sequence). V gave up 1 base and J gave up 4 bases; unmatched junction bases: 5. The CDR3 has 15 amino acids. The CDR3 bases are TGTGCCTGGAGTGCGCCGGGACAGGTTAATGAAAAACTGTTTTTT. Protein: CAWSAPGQVNEKLFF. Based on the CDR3 plus reference TRBV30 and TRBJ1-4, the full variable domain is SQTIHQWPATLVQPVGSPLSLECTVEGTSNPNLYWYRQAAGRGLQLLFYSVGIGQISSEVPQNLSASRPQDRQFILSSKKLLLSDSGFYLCAWSAPGQVNEKLFFGSGTQLSVL.

The chain is built from TRBV3-1 (or the pseudogene TRBV3-2) and TRBJ1-6, with a tentative D call TRBD1 (6 bases). Trimming pared 2 bases from V and 3 bases from J, leaving 11 bases between. Germline V lookup: CDR1 LGHDT, CDR2 YNNKEL (reference sequence). This CDR3 has 16 residues. This CDR3 is CASSQRGGIYNSPLHF. The DNA for the CDR3 is TGTGCCAGCAGCCAAAGGGGGGGGATCTATAATTCACCCCTCCACTTT.

This chain joins TRBV9 and TRBJ1-2, with 7 bases matching TRBD1. V was clipped by 7 bases and J by 3 bases; unmatched bases: 0. This CDR3 spans 11 amino acids. Germline V gene data show CDR1 as SGDLS and CDR2 as YYNGEE. The CDR3 nucleotides are TGTGCCAGCGGGACAGACTATGGCTACACCTTC. This gives the protein CASGTDYGYTF.

V gene TRBV4-1 combines with J gene TRBJ1-5; D is unresolved. In germline, CDR1 is MGHRA, CDR2 YSYEKL. V was shortened by 5 bases and J by 0 bases, with 14 bases between the two germline ends. This CDR3 is built from 16 residues. In DNA form, the CDR3 reads TGCGCCAGCAGCAGGCAGGCCAGAAATAGCAATCAGCCCCAGCATTTT. This translates into CASSRQARNSNQPQHF.